This T cell receptor beta chain comes out of a study of T-cell reconstitution after alpha-beta-depleted transplantation in children. General study results and limits: Some patients' high day-60 TCRbeta diversity was traced to surviving recipient T cells and thymic progenitors. The authors attributed T-cell counts and diversity one year after transplant mostly to newly produced T cells. Reportedly, only several hundred clones from non-depleted graft cells drove alpha-beta T-cell counts at about two months.

Unique molecular identifiers were incorporated during preparation of the TCRbeta library. MiXCR, applied by TCRdb to the PCR reads, yields one record per CDR3 protein. The sample contains about 300,000 distinct CDR3 sequences, just over 7.5% of which appear only once. In regard to this clonotype: Its cognate antigen is unknown. This may arise from a read error, as a much more abundant clone is one base away.

Per the germline V gene, CDR1 is LGHDT and CDR2 is YNNKEL (reference sequence). This CDR3 region has 16 residues. This sequence originates from a female patient between 2 and 15 years old who had a stem cell transplant for Fanconi anemia, so the T cells may come from the graft donor. The chain uses TRBV3-1 and TRBJ1-1; no clear D. The sequences come from peripheral blood, collected 360 days after TCRalphabeta/CD19-depleted stem cell transplant. This CDR3 is CACSHGSHNGDTEAFF. As DNA, the CDR3 is TGTGCCTGCAGCCACGGTTCTCACAACGGTGACACTGAAGCTTTCTTT.